Listed here is a single TCR beta chain. Seattle researchers signed up patients amid active infection and tracked them longitudinally. The sample belongs to a study of blood T cell repertoires in COVID-19. At the level of the study: The United States, Italy and Spain provided the acute and convalescent COVID-19 samples. In each case, the material was cDNA or gDNA derived from T cells, B-cell-depleted T cells, or PBMCs.

This CDR3 spans 14 amino acids. The germline CDR1 and CDR2 sequences are SEHNR and FQNEAQ (reference sequence). Trimming took off 3 bases at V and 5 bases at J, with 13 bases between the two ends. Per the original methods: Reference gene primer amplification gave nucleated cell count estimates. The method was immunoSEQ multiplex PCR; TCRdb's version includes in-frame clones alone and lacks a portion of them. From that table come the V and J calls and clone size; the DNA was used to work out D and trimming. The data contain a few hundred thousand clones, around 90% of them singletons. The sequence was obtained from a woman between 55 and 75 years old with COVID-19, enrolled during active disease. The material sequenced was peripheral blood. V and J are TRBV7-9 and TRBJ1-1, with D possibly matching TRBD1 (6 bases). CDR3 bases: TGTGCCAGCAGCTTTGCGGGGGCCGGGACTGAAGCTTTCTTT. This gives the protein CASSFAGAGTEAFF.